The 24 T cell receptor beta chains below come from one sample, sequenced in a study of blood T cell repertoires in COVID-19 (dated by TCRdb to the early 2020s). Preparation of the library involved the immunoSEQ multiplex PCR assay. The table was pulled from immuneACCESS by TCRdb, which kept in-frame rearrangements only. Such tables lose some clones; where checked, under half of the loss comes from unresolved V genes, and the rest has no known cause. For this sample the table gives about 250,000 clones, of which more than 85% were detected only once. Jointly, the top ten make up roughly 9% of the sample. Sequencing used PBMCs or T cells enriched from blood (not recorded which). The origin of the receptors is a man aged 40-55 years who had recovered from COVID-19.

The chain carries TRBV28 and TRBJ1-6; D is possibly TRBD1 (6 bases). The V gene's germline CDR1 is MDHEN and CDR2 SYDVKM. The CDR3 extends over 15 amino acids. Trimming removed 4 bases at V and 1 base at J, with 8 bases between. The CDR3 reads CASSYRDSYNSPLHF. The CDR3, as DNA: TGTGCCAGCAGTTACAGGGATTCCTATAATTCACCCCTCCACTTT.

The chain couples TRBV7-2 to TRBJ2-7; 10 nucleotides align to TRBD2. The CDR3 runs 15 residues. CDR1 and CDR2 from the germline V gene are SGHTA and FQGNSA. J was trimmed by 7 bases and V by 5 bases; bases with no gene match: 11. The CDR3 sequence: CASSRDLAGDGEQYF. CDR3 bases: TGTGCCAGCAGCCGCGATCTAGCGGGGGATGGGGAGCAGTACTTC.

The rearrangement joins TRBV19 to TRBJ1-2; 9 nucleotides line up with TRBD1. This CDR3 has 15 residues. V was pared by 3 bases and J by 4 bases, with 6 bases of the junction left unmatched. Germline V gene data show CDR1 as LNHDA and CDR2 as SQIVND (reference sequence). CDR3 loop: CASSILGQGSYGYTF. The DNA for the CDR3 is TGTGCCAGTAGTATCCTAGGACAGGGGTCCTATGGCTACACCTTC. Looking up the rest from reference TRBV19 and TRBJ1-2 gives the full variable domain: DGGITQSPKYLFRKEGQNVTLSCEQNLNHDAMYWYRQDPGQGLRLIYYSQIVNDFQKGDIAEGYSVSREKKESFPLTVTSAQKNPTAFYLCASSILGQGSYGYTFGSGTRLTVV.

V is TRBV29-1 and J is TRBJ1-1; no firm D call. The CDR3 is made up of 10 amino acids. Trimming took 7 bases from V and 1 from J, leaving 4 bases between them. Germline V CDR1 and CDR2: SQVTM, ANQGSEA. CDR3 region: CSAGNTEAFF. DNA of the CDR3: TGCAGCGCCGGGAACACTGAAGCTTTCTTT.

The rearrangement links TRBV11-2 to TRBJ2-1; D might be TRBD2 (6 bases). The CDR3 runs to 14 residues. Germline values: CDR1 SGHAT, CDR2 FQNNGV. Trimming removed 5 bases at V and 7 bases at J, with 15 bases between. CDR3: CASSTEGTYNEQFF. The CDR3 DNA is TGTGCCAGCAGCACTGAGGGGACTTATAATGAGCAGTTCTTC.

The chain employs TRBV5-1 and TRBJ1-4, with 8 bases fitting TRBD1. Losses at the gene ends were 4 bases for V and 7 bases for J; bases not matched to a gene: 6. The germline gives CDR1 SGHRS, CDR2 YFSETQ. This CDR3 region has 14 residues. The CDR3 loop is CASSPQGAIEKLFF. CDR3 in DNA: TGCGCCAGCAGCCCCCAGGGGGCTATTGAAAAACTGTTTTTT.

The V call is TRBV4-3, the J call TRBJ2-1, with 10 positions matching TRBD2. The CDR3 has 17 amino acids. CDR1 and CDR2 (germline): LGHNA, YSLEER. With 2 bases clipped from V and 8 bases from J, the junction kept 12 bases outside the gene matches. The CDR3 DNA reads as TGCGCCAGCAGCCAAACTGATCTAGCGGGAGTATTGCATGAGCAGTTCTTC. This gives the protein CASSQTDLAGVLHEQFF.

The chain joins TRBV25-1 to TRBJ1-2, with TRBD1 identical over 7 bases. This CDR3 has 18 residues. Germline-derived CDR1 and CDR2 are MGHDK and SYGVNS. J lost 0 bases, V lost 1 base, and 11 bases had no gene match. In nucleotides, the CDR3 is TGTGCCAGCAGTGAATCCTTAATAACCGGGACAGCTAACTATGGCTACACCTTC. Translated, it gives CASSESLITGTANYGYTF.

The V call is TRBV9, the J call TRBJ2-2; 12 bases are shared with TRBD2. CDR1 is SGDLS, CDR2 YYNGEE, per germline. V shed 2 bases, J shed 0 bases, and the junction held 2 bases outside the gene matches. CDR3 length: 17 amino acids. CDR3 in DNA: TGTGCCAGCAGCGTCGCTAGCGGGAGGGCGAACACCGGGGAGCTGTTTTTT. It is translated as CASSVASGRANTGELFF.

The chain couples TRBV29-1 to TRBJ2-1; weak D call: TRBD1 (6 bases). V shed 7 bases and J shed 9 bases, with 19 bases lying between them. CDR1 and CDR2 from the germline V gene are SQVTM and ANQGSEA. The CDR3 loop spans 13 amino acids. The CDR3 protein is CSATTSSQGEQFF. The CDR3 nucleotides are TGCAGCGCAACGACAAGCTCACAGGGTGAGCAGTTCTTC.

V usage is TRBV3-1 (or the pseudogene TRBV3-2) and J usage is TRBJ1-4, with 12 bases matching TRBD1. The junction had 5 bases not matched to a gene; V was cut back by 4 bases and J by 5 bases. CDR3 length equals 16 residues. CDR1 LGHDT and CDR2 YNNKEL come from the germline V gene (reference sequence). In DNA, the CDR3 is TGTGCCAGCAGCCTCGGGACAGGGGGCGCGAATGAAAAACTGTTTTTT. Protein: CASSLGTGGANEKLFF.

The CDR3: CASSLEQAVYEQYF. The CDR3 nucleotides are TGCGCCAGCAGCTTGGAACAGGCGGTCTACGAGCAGTACTTC. This sequence joins TRBV5-1 and TRBJ2-7; possible D gene TRBD1, 5 bases. This CDR3 comprises 14 residues. Trimming cost V 0 bases and J 3 bases, with 10 bases left between them. Germline V CDR1 and CDR2: SGHRS, YFSETQ.

The chain employs TRBV7-9 and TRBJ2-2; possibly TRBD1 for D (5 bases). Germline values: CDR1 SEHNR, CDR2 FQNEAQ (reference sequence). The length of the CDR3 is 16 residues. V was clipped by 5 bases and J by 2 bases, with 15 bases between them. CDR3 sequence reads: CASSPWGAINTGELFF. CDR3 coding DNA: TGTGCCAGCAGCCCCTGGGGCGCGATTAACACCGGGGAGCTGTTTTTT.

The chain uses TRBV11-1 and TRBJ1-6; 10 positions agree with TRBD1. Trimming took 4 bases from V and 9 from J; bases not matched to a gene: 9. The CDR3 sequence is 16 residues long. Germline CDR1 reads SGHAT; CDR2 reads FQDESV (reference sequence). The CDR3 is CASSWLGQGGSSPLHF. The CDR3 DNA sequence: TGTGCCAGCAGCTGGCTTGGACAGGGGGGAAGTTCACCCCTCCACTTT. Based on the CDR3 plus reference TRBV11-1 and TRBJ1-6, the full variable domain is EAEVAQSPRYKITEKSQAVAFWCDPISGHATLYWYRQILGQGPELLVQFQDESVVDDSQLPKDRFSAERLKGVDSTLKIQPAELGDSAMYLCASSWLGQGGSSPLHFGNGTRLTVT.

J is TRBJ2-3 and V is TRBV27, with D perhaps TRBD2 (5 bases). The CDR3 has 18 residues. The ends were cut back, 5 bases at V and 3 bases at J, with 24 bases in the middle. CDR1 is MNHEY, CDR2 SMNVEV, per germline (reference sequence). The chain's CDR3 is CASSLEPKAYWETDTQYF. The CDR3 bases are TGTGCCAGCAGTCTGGAGCCTAAGGCGTACTGGGAGACAGATACGCAGTATTTT.

The chain couples TRBV11-3 to TRBJ2-7; the D is unclear. Trimming removed 1 base at V and 3 bases at J, with 16 bases between. Germline CDR1 and CDR2: SGHNT and YENEEA. The CDR3 loop spans 16 amino acids. The CDR3 DNA reads as TGTGCCAGCAGCTTAGTCGTAGGTACAGCCTTCTACGAGCAGTACTTC. It specifies CASSLVVGTAFYEQYF.

The rearrangement links TRBV5-5 to TRBJ1-3; D uncertain. CDR3 length: 18 amino acids. In germline, CDR1 is SGHKS, CDR2 YYEKEE (reference sequence). The V end was cut by 4 bases, the J end by 2 bases, with 22 bases between. CDR3: CASSLYAGGASPGNTIYF. The CDR3 DNA follows: TGTGCCAGCAGCCTTTATGCTGGAGGTGCTTCCCCTGGAAACACCATATATTTT.

The genes are TRBV2 and TRBJ2-1, with 14 positions matching TRBD2. The length of the CDR3 is 15 residues. In germline, CDR1 is SNHLY, CDR2 FYNNEI. After removal of 4 bases from V and 8 bases from J, the junction contained 4 bases not matched to a gene. CDR3 protein: CASSGGLAGEYEQFF. The CDR3, as DNA: TGTGCCAGCAGTGGGGGACTAGCGGGAGAGTATGAGCAGTTCTTC. The variable domain in full, completed from reference TRBV2 and TRBJ2-1, reads EPEVTQTPSHQVTQMGQEVILRCVPISNHLYFYWYRQILGQKVEFLVSFYNNEISEKSEIFDDQFSVERPDGSNFTLKIRSTKLEDSAMYFCASSGGLAGEYEQFFGPGTRLTVL.

This clone has a handful of counts. J is TRBJ1-6 and V is TRBV27; tentative D call: TRBD1 (6 bases). This CDR3 is built from 17 residues. Germline V gene data show CDR1 as MNHEY and CDR2 as SMNVEV (reference sequence). The V gene lost 5 bases and the J gene lost 0 bases, with 14 bases spanning the gap. CDR3: CASSVRQASSYNSPLHF. For the CDR3, the DNA is TGTGCCAGCAGTGTAAGACAGGCGAGCTCCTATAATTCACCCCTCCACTTT.

This chain joins TRBV9 and TRBJ1-1, with TRBD1 matching over 8 bases. CDR1 and CDR2 from the germline V gene are SGDLS and YYNGEE. V gave up 3 bases and J gave up 5 bases; unmatched junction bases: 12. The CDR3 contains 16 residues. The CDR3 is CASSGSGQGLITEAFF. Written as DNA, the CDR3 is TGTGCCAGCAGCGGCTCAGGACAGGGTCTTATAACTGAAGCTTTCTTT.

The chain uses TRBV7-9 and TRBJ1-5; TRBD1 is a possible D gene (6 bases). This CDR3 region has 14 residues. Germline V gene data show CDR1 as SEHNR and CDR2 as FQNEAQ (reference sequence). The germline V and J ends were trimmed by 5 bases and 6 bases, with 14 bases remaining between them. CDR3 residues: CASSQAGGSQPQHF. CDR3 DNA sequence: TGTGCCAGCAGCCAGGCGGGGGGCAGTCAGCCCCAGCATTTT. Complete variable domain (other parts from reference TRBV7-9 and TRBJ1-5): DTGVSQNPRHKITKRGQNVTFRCDPISEHNRLYWYRQTLGQGPEFLTYFQNEAQLEKSRLLSDRFSAERPKGSFSTLEIQRTEQGDSAMYLCASSQAGGSQPQHFGDGTRLSIL.

This chain links TRBV12-3 or TRBV12-4 with TRBJ2-5; D unclear. V shed 0 bases and J shed 5 bases, with 7 bases lying between them. This CDR3 contains 13 residues. The CDR3 DNA reads TGTGCCAGCAGTTTAGCGTCAGGCGAGACCCAGTACTTC. Amino acid sequence: CASSLASGETQYF.

V and J are TRBV7-3 and TRBJ2-7; 9 nucleotides line up with TRBD1. Looked up from germline, CDR1 is SGHTA and CDR2 is FQGTGA. This CDR3 is built from 17 residues. Germline trimming cut 1 base from V and 1 base from J; bases unmatched to any gene: 8. CDR3: CASSLKGVGQGSYEQYF. The CDR3 nucleotides read TGTGCCAGCAGCTTAAAAGGAGTGGGACAGGGATCCTACGAGCAGTACTTC.

The chain employs TRBV7-3 and TRBJ2-5; 10 nucleotides agree with TRBD2. Trimming at V came to 0 bases and at J to 5 bases, leaving 12 bases not matched to a gene. The CDR3 loop spans 18 amino acids. The germline CDR1 and CDR2 sequences are SGHTA and FQGTGA. The CDR3 region is CASSLTGGLAGAWETQYF. In DNA form, the CDR3 reads TGTGCCAGCAGCTTAACGGGGGGCCTAGCGGGAGCGTGGGAGACCCAGTACTTC.